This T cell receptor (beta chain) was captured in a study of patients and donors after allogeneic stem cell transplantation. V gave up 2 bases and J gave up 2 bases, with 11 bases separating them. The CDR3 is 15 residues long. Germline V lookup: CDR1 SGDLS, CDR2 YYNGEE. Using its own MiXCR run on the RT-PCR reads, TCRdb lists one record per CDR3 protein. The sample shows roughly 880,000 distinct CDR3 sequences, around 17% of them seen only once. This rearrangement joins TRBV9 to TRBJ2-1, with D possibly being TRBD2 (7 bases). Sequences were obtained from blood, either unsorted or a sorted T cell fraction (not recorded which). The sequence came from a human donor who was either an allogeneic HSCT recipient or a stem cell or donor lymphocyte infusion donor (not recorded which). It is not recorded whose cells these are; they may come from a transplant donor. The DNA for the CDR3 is TGTGCCAGCAGCGTCGGGGGGCTCACCTACAATGAGCAGTTCTTC. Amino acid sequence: CASSVGGLTYNEQFF.